The 29 T cell receptor beta chains reported below all come from one sample, sequenced in a study of control samples from healthy donors and cancer patients. Method: immunoSEQ multiplex PCR; TCRdb's copy keeps in-frame clones and lacks some. The repertoire holds some 140,000 clones, with around 95% as singletons. Sequenced input: blood. The receptor set was obtained from a man aged 35 to 55 in good health.

This chain links TRBV2 with TRBJ1-5; TRBD1 might be the D (6 bases). V shed 1 base and J shed 6 bases, with 10 bases lying between them. The CDR3 length is 14 residues. CDR1 and CDR2 from the germline V gene are SNHLY and FYNNEI. CDR3 sequence: CASSEERGAQPQHF. The CDR3 region has the DNA TGTGCCAGCAGTGAAGAAAGGGGGGCTCAGCCCCAGCATTTT. Full variable domain (outside the CDR3, taken from reference TRBV2 and TRBJ1-5): EPEVTQTPSHQVTQMGQEVILRCVPISNHLYFYWYRQILGQKVEFLVSFYNNEISEKSEIFDDQFSVERPDGSNFTLKIRSTKLEDSAMYFCASSEERGAQPQHFGDGTRLSIL.

This clone was counted a single time. The chain employs TRBV6-2 or TRBV6-3 and TRBJ1-2; D call uncertain. The CDR3 extends over 16 amino acids. Trimming pared 0 bases from V and 4 bases from J, leaving 15 bases between. The germline CDR1 and CDR2 sequences are MNHEY and SVGEGT. The CDR3 nucleotides are TGTGCCAGCAGTTACTCCTTGGACCAGCCGGCCTATGGCTACACCTTC. This sequence encodes CASSYSLDQPAYGYTF.

For the CDR3, the DNA is TGTGCCAGCAGCTTATTCAACTACGAGCAGTACTTC. This gives the protein CASSLFNYEQYF. The chain joins TRBV7-9 to TRBJ2-7; D remains unclear. V was trimmed by 2 bases and J by 3 bases, leaving 5 bases between them. The germline gives CDR1 SEHNR, CDR2 FQNEAQ (reference sequence). This CDR3 is 12 amino acids long.

This chain joins TRBV12-3 or TRBV12-4 and TRBJ2-7; perhaps D is TRBD1 or TRBD2 (5 bases each). There are 13 residues in the CDR3. The V end lost 8 bases, the J end lost 3 bases, and 14 bases lay between the germline ends. CDR3 sequence: CASCNVGDYEQYF. The CDR3 DNA is TGTGCCAGCTGTAACGTGGGGGACTACGAGCAGTACTTC.

V gene TRBV6-5 combines with J gene TRBJ1-2; 10 nucleotides align to TRBD1. This CDR3 has 13 amino acids. V lost 6 bases to trimming and J lost 7 bases; unmatched junction nucleotides: 5. Germline lookup yields CDR1 MNHEY and CDR2 SVGAGI. CDR3 DNA sequence: TGTGCCAGCAGGGACAGGGGGTCTGGTGGCTACACCTTC. The encoded protein is CASRDRGSGGYTF.

This chain links TRBV5-1 with TRBJ1-1; a weak D match, TRBD1 (5 bases). Germline CDR1 reads SGHRS; CDR2 reads YFSETQ. Trimming pared 5 bases from V and 1 base from J, leaving 12 bases between. There are 14 residues in the CDR3. The CDR3 sequence is CASREGPTNTEAFF. The CDR3 DNA is TGCGCCAGCAGGGAGGGACCGACGAACACTGAAGCTTTCTTT.

This chain uses TRBV11-2 with TRBJ1-3; no reliable D call. Trimming shortened V by 5 bases and J by 11 bases, and 19 bases separated the two germline ends. The CDR3 covers 14 residues. Germline V CDR1 and CDR2: SGHAT, FQNNGV. CDR3 bases: TGTGCCAGCAGCCCCCGACACAGCCTCGTCTCCATATATTTT. Translation gives CASSPRHSLVSIYF. Drawing the rest from reference TRBV11-2 and TRBJ1-3, the complete variable domain is EAGVAQSPRYKIIEKRQSVAFWCNPISGHATLYWYQQILGQGPKLLIQFQNNGVVDDSQLPKDRFSAERLKGVDSTLKIQPAKLEDSAVYLCASSPRHSLVSIYFGEGSWLTVV.

As for this clone: Other nucleotide sequences in the sample specify the same CDR3. This chain links TRBV27 with TRBJ2-4; 8 bases agree with TRBD1. Germline-derived CDR1 and CDR2 are MNHEY and SMNVEV (reference sequence). The ends lost 6 bases at V and 5 bases at J; junction bases unmatched: 9. This CDR3 has 15 amino acids. CDR3: CASSLGTGSQNIQYF. CDR3 sequence (DNA): TGTGCCAGCAGCCTAGGGACAGGTAGCCAAAACATTCAGTACTTC.

For the CDR3, the DNA is TGTGCCAGCGAGGGGAACACTGAAGCTTTCTTT. This translates into CASEGNTEAFF. The chain combines TRBV6-5 with TRBJ1-1; no reliable D call. The germline V gene encodes CDR1 MNHEY and CDR2 SVGAGI. V lost 8 bases and J lost 1, with 5 bases in between. The CDR3 spans 11 residues.

This chain links TRBV18 with TRBJ2-2; D gene ambiguous. The CDR3 length is 13 residues. CDR1 KGHSH and CDR2 LQKENI come from the germline V gene. V shed 5 bases and J shed 1 base, with 5 bases lying between them. CDR3 in amino acids: CASSGRNTGELFF. The CDR3 DNA sequence: TGTGCCAGCTCAGGACGGAACACCGGGGAGCTGTTTTTT.

The chain recombines TRBV7-2 with TRBJ1-2; TRBD1 aligns across 7 bases. CDR1 SGHTA and CDR2 FQGNSA come from the germline V gene. The V segment lost 5 bases and the J segment 5 bases; nucleotides outside the gene matches: 17. This CDR3 comprises 17 residues. The CDR3: CASSRPSASTGRYGYTF. The CDR3 DNA is TGTGCCAGCAGCCGCCCATCTGCCTCGACAGGGAGATATGGCTACACCTTC.

The rearrangement links TRBV4-1 to TRBJ1-3; D might be TRBD1 (5 bases). CDR3 length equals 15 residues. Germline loops: CDR1 MGHRA, CDR2 YSYEKL. Trimming removed 1 base at V and 5 bases at J, with 12 bases between. The CDR3 bases are TGCGCCAGCAGCCAAGTTATCGGGGCCAGAAACACCATATATTTT. Its protein is CASSQVIGARNTIYF.

This clone occurred once. The chain joins TRBV19 to TRBJ1-5; D unresolved. The CDR3 has 13 residues. Germline values: CDR1 LNHDA, CDR2 SQIVND (reference sequence). V dropped 1 base and J dropped 6 bases, with 7 bases sitting between them. The CDR3 protein is CASSIGGFQPQHF. CDR3 in DNA: TGTGCCAGTAGTATAGGTGGGTTTCAGCCCCAGCATTTT. Full variable domain (rest looked up from reference TRBV19 and TRBJ1-5): DGGITQSPKYLFRKEGQNVTLSCEQNLNHDAMYWYRQDPGQGLRLIYYSQIVNDFQKGDIAEGYSVSREKKESFPLTVTSAQKNPTAFYLCASSIGGFQPQHFGDGTRLSIL.

The CDR3 coding sequence is TGTGCCAGCAGTTACTCGAACAGGGGGAATCAGCCCCAGCATTTT. Translating it yields CASSYSNRGNQPQHF. The chain employs TRBV6-5 and TRBJ1-5, with 8 bases fitting TRBD1. Germline V CDR1 and CDR2: MNHEY, SVGAGI. CDR3 size: 15 residues. The J segment lost 4 bases and the V segment lost 0 bases, leaving 2 bases of the junction unmatched.

This rearrangement joins TRBV3-1 (or the pseudogene TRBV3-2) to TRBJ2-7, with D perhaps TRBD2 (7 bases). Trimming removed 4 bases at V and 5 bases at J, with 18 bases between. The germline CDR1 and CDR2 sequences are LGHDT and YNNKEL (reference sequence). There are 15 residues in the CDR3. The CDR3 DNA is TGTGCCAGCAGCCGTGGGGGGGCGGGTTCGGACGAGCAGTACTTC. It translates to CASSRGGAGSDEQYF.

V gene TRBV4-1 combines with J gene TRBJ1-1, with D maybe TRBD1 (5 bases). The V end lost 3 bases, the J end lost 4 bases, and 21 bases lay between the germline ends. The CDR3 sequence is 17 residues long. Germline V CDR1 and CDR2: MGHRA, YSYEKL. The CDR3, as DNA: TGCGCCAGCAGCCAGGCCCATAACGACCCAGGGTTCACTGAAGCTTTCTTT. Translating gives CASSQAHNDPGFTEAFF.

The rearrangement links TRBV18 to TRBJ1-2; TRBD1 aligns across 7 bases. Trimming at V came to 4 bases and at J to 4 bases, leaving 12 bases not matched to a gene. Germline CDR1 reads KGHSH; CDR2 reads LQKENI. CDR3 length: 16 residues. The CDR3 spells CASSQREDRSFYGYTF. CDR3 in DNA: TGTGCCAGCTCACAAAGGGAGGACAGGTCTTTCTATGGCTACACCTTC.

The chain carries TRBV7-2 and TRBJ1-1; D call uncertain. Germline-derived CDR1 and CDR2 are SGHTA and FQGNSA. This CDR3 contains 14 residues. V gave up 1 base and J gave up 5 bases, with 11 bases separating them. The CDR3 sequence: CASSLEHRGTEAFF. The CDR3 DNA follows: TGTGCCAGCAGCTTAGAACACCGGGGAACTGAAGCTTTCTTT.

This rearrangement joins TRBV10-2 to TRBJ2-1; 8 bases map to TRBD2. From germline, CDR1 is WSHSY and CDR2 SAAADI. This CDR3 spans 16 amino acids. Trimming at V came to 4 bases and at J to 0 bases, leaving 5 bases not matched to a gene. This CDR3 reads CASSVYGGGSYNEQFF. The CDR3 nucleotides are TGCGCCAGCAGTGTTTACGGGGGGGGCTCCTACAATGAGCAGTTCTTC.

This clone has only one observation. One end of the junction fails to match germline, which may point to a read error. The CDR3 DNA reads as TGTGCCAGCAGTGAAGGTAATTGGGACGGACGTTTC. Encoded protein: CASSEGNWDGRF. The chain employs TRBV6-1 and TRBJ1-2, with D possibly TRBD1 on 5 matching bases. This CDR3 region has 12 residues. Germline CDR1 and CDR2: MNHNS and SASEGT.

The gene calls are TRBV10-3 and TRBJ1-1; D gene unclear. CDR3 size: 14 residues. Trimming stripped 6 bases from V and 7 bases from J, with 18 bases between. Per germline, CDR1 ENHRY and CDR2 SYGVKD. CDR3 in DNA: TGTGCCATCAGAGATCCAGACCGAAGCGTTGAAGCTTTCTTT. Translation gives CAIRDPDRSVEAFF.

The chain combines TRBV7-9 with TRBJ1-2; D possibly corresponds to TRBD1 (5 bases). V shed 0 bases and J shed 3 bases, with 8 bases lying between them. The CDR3 is 14 residues long. Germline CDR1 reads SEHNR; CDR2 reads FQNEAQ (reference sequence). CDR3 DNA: TGTGCCAGCAGCTTAGCAGGGGTCGACTATGGCTACACCTTC. Its protein is CASSLAGVDYGYTF.

V is TRBV6-5 and J is TRBJ1-5; D remains unclear. Germline V gene sequence: CDR1 MNHEY, CDR2 SVGAGI. The CDR3 extends over 12 amino acids. With 9 bases removed from V and 0 bases from J, the gap between germline ends came to 6 bases. The CDR3 is CASGPSNQPQHF. Here the CDR3 DNA reads TGTGCCAGTGGTCCTAGCAATCAGCCCCAGCATTTT.

The V gene is TRBV6-1, the J gene TRBJ2-7; 8 bases fit TRBD2. CDR1 is MNHNS, CDR2 SASEGT, per germline. The CDR3 extends over 16 amino acids. J gave up 2 bases and V 2 bases, and 8 bases lay outside the gene matches. This CDR3 reads CASSEYSGAGAYEQYF. The DNA for the CDR3 is TGTGCCAGCAGTGAATATAGCGGGGCCGGAGCCTACGAGCAGTACTTC.

This chain links TRBV5-1 with TRBJ1-4, with a possible D match to TRBD1 (6 bases). The germline CDR1 and CDR2 sequences are SGHRS and YFSETQ. V was trimmed by 0 bases and J by 5 bases, leaving 14 bases between them. This CDR3 comprises 16 residues. The chain's CDR3 is CASSLAGRGANEKLFF. The CDR3 coding sequence is TGCGCCAGCAGCTTGGCGGGACGGGGGGCCAATGAAAAACTGTTTTTT.

This chain joins TRBV7-2 and TRBJ1-6; 7 nucleotides agree with TRBD1. CDR3 size: 15 residues. The V gene's germline CDR1 is SGHTA and CDR2 FQGNSA. V shed 4 bases, J shed 5 bases, and the junction held 5 bases outside the gene matches. CDR3 sequence (DNA): TGTGCCAGCAGCTCTCGACAGGGAGATAATTCACCCCTCCACTTT. This encodes CASSSRQGDNSPLHF.

The DNA for the CDR3 is TGCGCCAGCAGCCAAGATGGGGCAGGGGGCGCCATGAACTATGGCTACACCTTC. Residues: CASSQDGAGGAMNYGYTF. The rearrangement joins TRBV4-1 to TRBJ1-2; TRBD1 matches 8 bases. The J segment lost 2 bases and the V segment lost 0 bases, leaving 11 bases of the junction unmatched. This CDR3 has 18 amino acids. Germline CDR1 and CDR2: MGHRA and YSYEKL.

V usage is TRBV28 and J usage is TRBJ2-5, with D maybe TRBD2 (6 bases). This CDR3 is 13 amino acids long. Germline CDR1 MDHEN, CDR2 SYDVKM. V lost 2 bases and J 3 bases, leaving 7 bases between the germline ends. CDR3 nucleotide sequence: TGTGCCAGCAGTTTAGCGGGGAAAGAGACCCAGTACTTC. Translating it yields CASSLAGKETQYF.

The chain recombines TRBV7-9 with TRBJ2-7; D uncertain. Germline-derived CDR1 and CDR2 are SEHNR and FQNEAQ (reference sequence). The CDR3 is 13 residues long. Trimming shortened V by 4 bases and J by 8 bases, and 15 bases separated the two germline ends. In DNA form, the CDR3 reads TGTGCCAGCAGCTCCGTCTTATGGGCAAAGCAGTACTTC. Protein sequence: CASSSVLWAKQYF.